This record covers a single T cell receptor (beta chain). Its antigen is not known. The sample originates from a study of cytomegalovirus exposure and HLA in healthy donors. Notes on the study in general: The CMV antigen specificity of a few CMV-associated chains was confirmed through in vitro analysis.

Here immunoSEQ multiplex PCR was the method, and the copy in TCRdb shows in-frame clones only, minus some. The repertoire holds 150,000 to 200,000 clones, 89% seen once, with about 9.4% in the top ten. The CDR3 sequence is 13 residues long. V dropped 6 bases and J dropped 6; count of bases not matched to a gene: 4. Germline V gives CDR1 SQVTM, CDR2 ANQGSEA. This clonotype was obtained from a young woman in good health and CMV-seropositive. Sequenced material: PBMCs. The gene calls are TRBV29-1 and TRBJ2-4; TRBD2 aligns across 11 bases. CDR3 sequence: CSVRTSGRNIQYF. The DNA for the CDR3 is TGCAGCGTCCGAACTAGCGGGAGAAACATTCAGTACTTC.